Included here is one TCR beta chain sequence, with context. Its antigen is unknown. The method was immunoSEQ multiplex PCR; TCRdb's version includes in-frame clones alone and lacks a portion of them. The table lists 66,000 or so clones, approximately 97% of them singletons. The entry originates in a study of cytomegalovirus exposure and HLA in healthy donors. Study background: Both the roughly 120 validation repertoires and the approximately 700 first-cohort repertoires used the same platform, as reported by a later analysis.

Study results and caveats: In the 120 or so validation repertoires, just under 95% of cluster scores exceeded 0, per a later analysis. A few chains tied to CMV proved CMV antigen-specific in vitro.

The CDR3 is 15 residues long. The V and J genes are TRBV12-2 and TRBJ1-1; the listed D gene, TRBD1, was not tested against the DNA. TRBV12-2 is given as a pseudogene. The specimen was PBMCs. The clonotype comes from a woman younger than 30 in good health and CMV-seropositive. The CDR3 nucleotides read TGTGCAAGTCGCTTCCGGGACAGGGGTCGGACTGAAGCTTTCTTT. This translates into CASRFRDRGRTEAFF.